This passage covers 19 T cell receptor beta chains from one sample sequenced in a study of T cell repertoires in cytomegalovirus infection. TCRdb reprocessed the reads with MiXCR, giving one entry per CDR3 protein. Of 200,000 to 250,000 distinct CDR3 sequences in the sample, approximately 24% were seen once. The sequenced sample consisted of CD8+ T cells from PBMCs. Receptors originate from a human donor in good health (CMV status not recorded). Some clones in this sample may be carry-over from other donors' samples.

There are many counts of this clonotype. The chain uses TRBV7-2 and TRBJ2-2, with 7 bases identical to TRBD2. Looked up from germline, CDR1 is SGHTA and CDR2 is FQGNSA. The CDR3 contains 16 residues. Germline trimming cut 1 base from V and 4 bases from J; bases unmatched to any gene: 6. CDR3 in amino acids: CASSLVRGGFTGELFF. CDR3 sequence (DNA): TGTGCCAGCAGCTTAGTTCGCGGGGGTTTCACCGGGGAGCTGTTTTTT.

The chain is built from TRBV6-1 and TRBJ1-5; perhaps TRBD1 as D (5 bases). Trimming pared 2 bases from V and 7 bases from J, leaving 15 bases between. CDR1 and CDR2 from the germline V gene are MNHNS and SASEGT. The CDR3 is 15 amino acids. This CDR3 is CASSEWTQGLQPQHF. The CDR3 nucleotides are TGTGCCAGCAGTGAATGGACCCAGGGCTTACAGCCCCAGCATTTT.

The V gene is TRBV6-5, the J gene TRBJ2-5, with TRBD2 identical over 7 bases. Germline CDR1 reads MNHEY; CDR2 reads SVGAGI. The CDR3 contains 15 residues. After removal of 2 bases from V and 2 bases from J, the junction contained 5 bases not matched to a gene. The chain's CDR3 is CASSYEASGQETQYF. CDR3 DNA: TGTGCCAGCAGTTACGAGGCTAGCGGTCAAGAGACCCAGTACTTC.

This clonotype occurred many times. The chain is built from TRBV7-6 and TRBJ2-2; 7 bases are shared with TRBD2. Germline V gives CDR1 SGHVS, CDR2 FNYEAQ. There are 18 residues in the CDR3. V shed 4 bases, J shed 0 bases, and the junction held 11 bases outside the gene matches. CDR3 region: CASSSSGRILTNTGELFF. The DNA of the CDR3 is TGTGCCAGCAGCTCTAGCGGTCGAATATTAACGAACACCGGGGAGCTGTTTTTT.

The chain carries TRBV27 and TRBJ1-1; the D gene is possibly TRBD1 (6 bases). Germline CDR1 MNHEY, CDR2 SMNVEV (reference sequence). This CDR3 has 18 residues. Trimming pared 0 bases from V and 4 bases from J, leaving 21 bases between. The CDR3, as DNA: TGTGCCAGCAGTTTATCGTTAGGGGGAATGTTACGGGGCACTGAAGCTTTCTTT. Translated, it gives CASSLSLGGMLRGTEAFF.

This clonotype was picked up a small number of times. This sequence joins TRBV12-3 or TRBV12-4 and TRBJ2-1, with 8 nucleotides matching TRBD2. V shed 5 bases and J 8 bases; nucleotides not matched to a gene: 5. The CDR3 spans 13 residues. The CDR3 loop reads CASSRTAGDEQFF. Written as DNA, the CDR3 is TGTGCCAGCAGTAGAACAGCGGGGGATGAGCAGTTCTTC.

A few counts support this clonotype. The chain combines TRBV28 with TRBJ2-7; 10 nucleotides agree with TRBD2. From germline, CDR1 is MDHEN and CDR2 SYDVKM. The length of the CDR3 is 16 residues. The J segment lost 5 bases and the V segment lost 0 bases, leaving 7 bases of the junction unmatched. This chain's CDR3 is CASSLWERGGQDEQYF. The CDR3 nucleotides are TGTGCCAGCAGTTTATGGGAGCGGGGGGGCCAGGACGAGCAGTACTTC.

The chain links TRBV29-1 to TRBJ1-2, with 12 bases lining up with TRBD1. The CDR3 is 14 amino acids. Trimming cost V 6 bases and J 3 bases; bases outside gene matches: 5. Germline V gene data show CDR1 as SQVTM and CDR2 as ANQGSEA. CDR3 sequence (DNA): TGCAGCGTGAAAGGGACAGGGGGCGACTATGGCTACACCTTC. This translates into CSVKGTGGDYGYTF. Full variable domain (missing parts from reference TRBV29-1 and TRBJ1-2): SAVISQKPSRDICQRGTSLTIQCQVDSQVTMMFWYRQQPGQSLTLIATANQGSEATYESGFVIDKFPISRPNLTFSTLTVSNMSPEDSSIYLCSVKGTGGDYGYTFGSGTRLTVV.

The sample holds a few counts of this clonotype. This rearrangement joins TRBV6-6 to TRBJ2-7; possibly TRBD1 for D (5 bases). Germline lookup yields CDR1 MNHNY and CDR2 SVGAGI (reference sequence). This CDR3 is 16 amino acids long. V shed 0 bases and J shed 0 bases, with 12 bases lying between them. The CDR3 reads CASSYSIPTDSYEQYF. DNA of the CDR3: TGTGCCAGCAGTTACTCGATCCCGACAGACTCCTACGAGCAGTACTTC.

The genes are TRBV3-1 and TRBJ1-1, with D hard to call. V was shortened by 4 bases and J by 2 bases, with 11 bases between the two germline ends. The CDR3 sequence is 14 residues long. CDR1 and CDR2 (germline): LGHDT, YNNKEL (reference sequence). CDR3 bases: TGTGCCAGCAGCCTGGACGGATTCAACACTGAAGCTTTCTTT. It translates to CASSLDGFNTEAFF.

The J gene is TRBJ2-7, the V gene TRBV5-6; D remains ambiguous. CDR1 SGHDT and CDR2 YYEEEE come from the germline V gene. The CDR3 is made up of 15 amino acids. V gave up 4 bases and J gave up 3 bases, with 17 bases separating them. The CDR3 DNA reads as TGTGCCAGCAGCGGTTTAGTAGAGGCGTACTACGAGCAGTACTTC. Translated: CASSGLVEAYYEQYF.

This clonotype appeared many times. This chain links TRBV28 with TRBJ1-1, with D unclear. V shed 3 bases and J shed 0 bases, with 5 bases lying between them. The CDR3 is 13 amino acids. Per germline, CDR1 MDHEN and CDR2 SYDVKM. This CDR3 is CASSFSLNTEAFF. The CDR3 coding sequence is TGTGCCAGCAGTTTTTCCCTGAACACTGAAGCTTTCTTT.

This clonotype was seen repeatedly, ten times or more. The V gene is TRBV5-5, the J gene TRBJ1-2; unclear D gene. In germline, CDR1 is SGHKS, CDR2 YYEKEE (reference sequence). V dropped 2 bases and J dropped 9 bases, with 17 bases sitting between them. The CDR3 has 14 residues. The CDR3 protein is CASSFPVAVARYTF. The DNA of the CDR3 is TGTGCCAGCAGCTTTCCAGTCGCGGTGGCCCGCTACACCTTC.

There are a few counts of this clonotype. The chain uses TRBV2 and TRBJ1-4; the D gene is possibly TRBD1 (6 bases). V dropped 2 bases and J dropped 8 bases, with 12 bases sitting between them. The CDR3 spans 14 residues. From germline, CDR1 is SNHLY and CDR2 FYNNEI. For the CDR3, the DNA is TGTGCCAGCAGTGAATCCGGGGGCGAGGAAAAACTGTTTTTT. Amino acids: CASSESGGEEKLFF. Complete variable domain (other parts from reference TRBV2 and TRBJ1-4): EPEVTQTPSHQVTQMGQEVILRCVPISNHLYFYWYRQILGQKVEFLVSFYNNEISEKSEIFDDQFSVERPDGSNFTLKIRSTKLEDSAMYFCASSESGGEEKLFFGSGTQLSVL.

This clonotype was seen many times. The chain uses TRBV7-9 and TRBJ1-1; D not certain. In germline, CDR1 is SEHNR, CDR2 FQNEAQ (reference sequence). V was trimmed by 10 bases and J by 5 bases, leaving 20 bases between them. There are 14 residues in the CDR3. CDR3: CATLPPLVVTEAFF. CDR3 DNA sequence: TGTGCCACCCTGCCCCCCCTCGTAGTGACTGAAGCTTTCTTT.

V and J are TRBV2 and TRBJ1-4; unclear D gene. With 6 bases removed from V and 8 bases from J, the gap between germline ends came to 10 bases. Germline V gene sequence: CDR1 SNHLY, CDR2 FYNNEI. This CDR3 comprises 12 residues. The CDR3 coding sequence is TGTGCCAGCAGGGGGTATGACGAAAAACTGTTTTTT. Residues: CASRGYDEKLFF.

This clonotype was observed many times. The genes are TRBV7-4 and TRBJ2-3; D is perhaps TRBD1 or TRBD2 (6 bases each). The V end lost 4 bases, the J end lost 4 bases, and 12 bases lay between the germline ends. Germline assignment: CDR1 SGHVT and CDR2 SQSDAQ. The CDR3 loop spans 14 amino acids. In DNA, the CDR3 is TGTGCCAGCAGCTGGGCCGGGGGCCCAGATACGCAGTATTTT. It specifies CASSWAGGPDTQYF.

This clonotype was detected many times. The gene calls are TRBV11-1 and TRBJ1-1; D gene ambiguous. The germline V and J ends were trimmed by 5 bases and 1 base, with 5 bases remaining between them. Looked up from germline, CDR1 is SGHAT and CDR2 is FQDESV (reference sequence). The CDR3 runs to 12 residues. The CDR3 DNA reads as TGTGCCAGCAGCGGCGGGAACACTGAAGCTTTCTTT. Its translation: CASSGGNTEAFF.

A few counts support this clonotype. The chain is built from TRBV19 and TRBJ1-1; D not resolved. The V end lost 1 base, the J end lost 0 bases, and 3 bases lay between the germline ends. Germline loops: CDR1 LNHDA, CDR2 SQIVND (reference sequence). This CDR3 has 13 residues. The CDR3 sequence: CASSIVLNTEAFF. CDR3 nucleotides: TGTGCCAGTAGTATAGTCCTGAACACTGAAGCTTTCTTT.